This T cell receptor (beta chain) was identified during a study of cytomegalovirus exposure and HLA in healthy donors. Study at large: The same platform was used for the 110 or so validation repertoires as for the approximately 730 first-cohort repertoires, as reported in a later analysis.

Sequencing used immunoSEQ multiplex PCR; TCRdb keeps in-frame clones, though not all of them. The table records tens of thousands of clones, 94% of them present only once. The donors were part of the validation cohort of 120 or so subjects. That cohort was separate from the first cohort, which comprised 700 or so subjects. This receptor was obtained from a woman under 30 in good health and CMV-seronegative. The sequenced material came from PBMCs.

DNA for the CDR3: TGTGCCAGCAGCCCAACAGGTTCGGGTTTGGGCGAGCAGTACTTC. It is translated as CASSPTGSGLGEQYF. The chain combines TRBV7-3 with TRBJ2-7; D may be TRBD1 (5 bases). This CDR3 has 15 amino acids. From germline, CDR1 is SGHTA and CDR2 FQGTGA. Trimming removed 5 bases at V and 6 bases at J, with 20 bases between.